The sequence of this T cell receptor (beta chain) was determined in a study of beta chain features in type 1 diabetes listed by TCRdb under 2018. About the study as a whole: Patients and healthy donors did not differ in mean age, gender distribution, total cell number or subset yield. A total of 90 million to 140 million sorted cells were examined across all samples, and RNA yield correlated strongly with the number of cells per subset. Regulatory and stem cell-like memory subsets were obtained from only 8 patients and roughly 8 healthy donors, while naive and central memory subsets were obtained from all 28 donors. The study compared the TCRB repertoires of sorted circulating CD4+ T cell subsets in recently diagnosed type 1 diabetes patients with those in matched healthy donors. Points the paper makes about the study in general: Type 1 diabetes patients showed a moderate but significant shortening of TCRB CDR3 length in all four CD4+ subsets. Because cDNA rather than genomic DNA was sequenced, highly expressing activated cells could have been over-represented, although no difference in activation and CD3 levels was found between groups. Naive, central memory and regulatory TCRB repertoires appeared to be more alike among patients than among healthy donors. HLA sub-analyses involved small numbers of individuals, so any influence of HLA type on TCRB rearrangement remained unresolved. Shorter templates might be favored by PCR, yet because patient and control samples were amplified and corrected together, any such skew would affect both groups equally. At VDJ recombination sites, type 1 diabetes patients had fewer insertions and more deleted nucleotides, which implies abnormalities in thymic rearrangement.

This clone occurred a few times. It has no known antigen specificity. The sample holds no much larger clone one base away, and base qualities are not on file. The entire amount of isolated RNA was reverse transcribed using the High Capacity cDNA Reverse Transcription Kit, so the sequenced TCRB transcripts were expressed ones. Deep immunoSEQ sequencing was applied to naive, central memory and regulatory T cell samples, giving an average of approximately 4 million total reads per sample. After sorted cells were lysed in RLT buffer, RNA was extracted with DNase-treated RNeasy Micro or Mini kits, with the choice depending on cell number. Each cell subset was processed separately to prevent cross-contamination, with patient and healthy donor samples processed together. TCRB sequences were amplified from cDNA with the immunoSEQ multiplex PCR, producing 87-bp fragments spanning the CDR3 region. Amplicons were sequenced on the Illumina HiSeq platform. The original methods were these. Synthetic template baselines were used to correct PCR bias computationally, reads within Hamming distance 2 were collapsed, and singletons that could not be merged were discarded. Reads were aligned against IMGT to assign V, D and J genes, CDR3 length and insertions or deletions at six rearrangement sites. Clonotype counts were normalized to sorted cell number within each subset before computing true diversity and Gini coefficients with the tcR R package. Repertoire sharing was quantified using the overlap coefficient calculated on TCRB nucleotide sequences. Imported from immuneACCESS, the table was reduced by TCRdb to in-frame sequences with V and J called. These copies leave out some clones; in studies compared against another copy, an unresolved V gene accounts for under half, and the cause of the remainder is not known. V and J calls and clone size are as listed in that table; D and trimming were resolved from the DNA. This sample comprises over 150,000 clones, less than 10% of them detected only once. Together, the top ten hold under 0.55% of the sample.

A single peripheral blood draw of approximately 120 mL on average was collected from each donor into heparinised tubes. Using a panel that included CD45RO, CCR7, CD25, CD127, CD95 and CD27, naive, central memory, regulatory and stem cell-like memory CD4+ T cells were sorted on a BD FACSAria II. Purity was above 95% for every sorted population. Right away, PBMCs were isolated by Lymphoprep density gradient centrifugation and were stained directly, with no culture step. So that batch effects would be minimized, each experiment stained and sorted samples in pairs, pairing one healthy donor with one patient. The TCR sequence derives from a man in his late teens or twenties with type 1 diabetes. Source material: central memory CD4+ T cells from blood.

The encoded CDR3 is CASSHLRDRERTIYF. The DNA reads TGCGCCAGCAGCCACCTCCGGGACAGGGAACGGACCATATATTTT. The chain uses TRBV4-1 and TRBJ1-3, and TRBD1 matches 9 of the central bases. Spanning cysteine to phenylalanine, the CDR3 consists of 15 amino acids. This entry keeps only the CDR3 DNA: 45 bases, framed from base 1. Unmatched junction bases come to 10, with V trimmed by 3 bases and J by 10 bases. CDR1 MGHRA and CDR2 YSYEKL were looked up in the germline V gene.